The 12 T cell receptor beta chains below all came from one sample that was sequenced in a study of early T cells in non-severe SARS-CoV-2 infection. TCRdb independently ran MiXCR on the 5' RACE reads; one entry per CDR3 protein. The profile shows roughly 90,000 distinct CDR3 sequences, over 11% of them singletons. The sequenced sample was whole blood. The receptor set was obtained from an adult who was a healthcare worker with PCR-confirmed SARS-CoV-2 infection or an uninfected control (not recorded which).

V is TRBV5-1 and J is TRBJ2-7; D is possibly TRBD1 (6 bases). V shed 4 bases and J shed 4 bases, with 21 bases lying between them. There are 16 residues in the CDR3. In germline, CDR1 is SGHRS, CDR2 YFSETQ. The CDR3 bases are TGCGCCAGCAGCATGGCCGGGACACCCTCGTCGTACGAGCAGTACTTC. The encoded protein is CASSMAGTPSSYEQYF. The full variable domain, rest sourced from reference TRBV5-1 and TRBJ2-7, is KAGVTQTPRYLIKTRGQQVTLSCSPISGHRSVSWYQQTPGQGLQFLFEYFSETQRNKGNFPGRFSGRQFSNSRSEMNVSTLELGDSALYLCASSMAGTPSSYEQYFGPGTRLTVT.

Ten or more counts support this clonotype. The chain combines TRBV11-2 with TRBJ2-7, with 7 bases fitting TRBD1. Germline CDR1 reads SGHAT; CDR2 reads FQNNGV. Trimming cost V 5 bases and J 0 bases; bases outside gene matches: 7. CDR3 length: 15 residues. As DNA, the CDR3 is TGTGCCAGCAGCAACAGCGGACAGGTCTCCTACGAGCAGTACTTC. It specifies CASSNSGQVSYEQYF.

The chain carries TRBV5-1 and TRBJ2-3; D gene unclear. Germline V CDR1 and CDR2: SGHRS, YFSETQ. This CDR3 comprises 13 residues. V lost 2 bases to trimming and J lost 5 bases, with 9 bases between them. Written as DNA, the CDR3 is TGCGCCAGCAGCTTTAGTACGCGAGATACGCAGTATTTT. Its protein is CASSFSTRDTQYF.

This clonotype was seen repeatedly, ten times or more. This chain connects TRBV23-1 to TRBJ2-7, with TRBD2 matching 10 bases. TRBV23-1 is annotated as an ORF whose role is uncertain. The CDR3 consists of 20 residues. V gave up 0 bases and J gave up 4 bases; unmatched junction bases: 18. The CDR3 DNA follows: TGCGCCAGCAGTCAATCTTACGTTCCGGGACTAGCGCCGGGTGATTACGAGCAGTACTTC. It translates to CASSQSYVPGLAPGDYEQYF.

The rearrangement uses TRBV12-3 or TRBV12-4 and TRBJ1-1; possibly TRBD1 for D (6 bases). Trimming took 4 bases from V and 2 from J, leaving 20 bases between them. This CDR3 is 17 amino acids long. The CDR3 spells CASSSRQGLGENTEAFF. For the CDR3, the DNA is TGTGCCAGCAGTTCCCGGCAGGGGCTCGGGGAAAACACTGAAGCTTTCTTT.

This clonotype was seen ten or more times. The chain carries TRBV11-2 and TRBJ2-1; possibly TRBD1 for D (6 bases). Germline values: CDR1 SGHAT, CDR2 FQNNGV. Trimming left V 0 bases short and J 10 bases short, with 10 bases between. The CDR3 loop spans 13 amino acids. The CDR3 coding sequence is TGTGCCAGCAGCTTAGATGCCGGACAGGAGCAGTTCTTC. Translating gives CASSLDAGQEQFF.

The chain combines TRBV4-2 with TRBJ2-7, with 9 nucleotides matching TRBD2. This CDR3 spans 15 amino acids. The V segment lost 3 bases and the J segment 1 base; nucleotides outside the gene matches: 4. Germline V gene data show CDR1 as LGHNA and CDR2 as YNFKEQ. CDR3 coding DNA: TGTGCCAGCAGCCATTCGGCGGGAGGGTCCTACGAGCAGTACTTC. It encodes CASSHSAGGSYEQYF.

This clonotype was counted many times. The rearrangement joins TRBV5-1 to TRBJ1-1; D is undetermined. V shed 4 bases and J shed 3 bases, with 7 bases lying between them. Germline values: CDR1 SGHRS, CDR2 YFSETQ. The CDR3 contains 12 residues. The CDR3 loop is CASSRIDTEAFF. The CDR3 nucleotides read TGCGCCAGCAGCAGGATAGACACTGAAGCTTTCTTT.

The V and J genes are TRBV5-1 and TRBJ2-7; tentatively, D is TRBD1 (6 bases). This CDR3 comprises 17 residues. Germline V gives CDR1 SGHRS, CDR2 YFSETQ. Trimming removed 7 bases at V and 0 bases at J, with 23 bases between. CDR3 nucleotide sequence: TGCGCCAGCCGGGGAAGACAAGAAGGGGACACCTCCTACGAGCAGTACTTC. Translated, it gives CASRGRQEGDTSYEQYF.

This rearrangement joins TRBV30 to TRBJ1-1, with a tentative D call TRBD1 (6 bases). Trimming stripped 0 bases from V and 6 bases from J, with 14 bases between. The CDR3 extends over 14 amino acids. CDR1 and CDR2 from the germline V gene are GTSNPN and SVGIG (reference sequence). In DNA, the CDR3 is TGTGCCTGGAGTGTACTCACAGGGAGCGCTGAAGCTTTCTTT. Its protein is CAWSVLTGSAEAFF.

This clonotype was picked up a small number of times. The CDR3 reads CSVSYRAGSPLHF. CDR3 sequence (DNA): TGCAGCGTCTCTTACAGGGCGGGTTCACCCCTCCACTTT. The rearrangement uses TRBV29-1 and TRBJ1-6, with D possibly matching TRBD1 (6 bases). The CDR3 loop spans 13 amino acids. Deletions cut 6 bases from V and 9 bases from J, with 15 bases between. Germline CDR1 and CDR2: SQVTM and ANQGSEA.

This clonotype was observed at least ten times. V gene TRBV4-2 combines with J gene TRBJ2-7; 7 bases map to TRBD2. V lost 0 bases to trimming and J lost 2 bases; unmatched junction nucleotides: 4. Germline CDR1 and CDR2: LGHNA and YNFKEQ. This CDR3 has 15 amino acids. The CDR3 protein is CASSQEKRGPYEQYF. The CDR3 nucleotides read TGTGCCAGCAGCCAAGAGAAGCGGGGCCCCTACGAGCAGTACTTC.